This is a list of T cell receptor beta chains from one sample in a study of blood T cells in healthy people across ages. TCRdb recomputed calls from the 5' RACE reads with MiXCR, one row per CDR3 protein. The sample lists about 640,000 distinct CDR3 sequences, 58% seen once, with roughly 34% in the top ten. Source material: blood. These receptor sequences come from a man in his 60s in good health. CDR3s include the opening cysteine and the closing phenylalanine or tryptophan. D genes are given only for firm matches. Where a row states a size, it is once, few, many or the class of an expanded clone; other rows omit it.

>few|.|TRBJ2-1|TRBV5-1
TGCGCCAGCAGCGGGACGCTCTCCTACAATGAGCAGTTCTTC
CASSGTLSYNEQFF
>few|TRBD2|TRBJ2-5|TRBV5-1
TGCGCCAGCAGCCTGGGTAGCGGGGCCAAGGAGACCCAGTACTTC
CASSLGSGAKETQYF
>few|.|TRBJ1-1|TRBV7-2
TGTGCCAGCAGCTCCGCCGGGACGGTGAACACTGAAGCTTTCTTT
CASSSAGTVNTEAFF
>.|TRBD2|TRBJ2-5|TRBV2
TGTGCCAGCAGTGAAGATAGCGGGGGGGCAGGATATCGAGAGACCCAGTACTTC
CASSEDSGGAGYRETQYF
>few|TRBD1|TRBJ1-4|TRBV4-1
TGCGCCAGCAGCCGACAGGGGCCAGATGAAAAACTGTTTTTT
CASSRQGPDEKLFF
>.|TRBD1|TRBJ1-4|TRBV27
TGTGCCAGCAGTTTATTACGGACAGGGGGAGAAAAACTGTTTTTT
CASSLLRTGGEKLFF
>few|.|TRBJ2-5|TRBV2
TGTGCCAGCAGTGCTCCTCTGGGCCTAAAGACCCAGTACTTC
CASSAPLGLKTQYF
>.|.|TRBJ2-1|TRBV10-3
TGTGCCATCAGTGAACAAACCAACAATGAGCAGTTCTTC
CAISEQTNNEQFF
>.|TRBD1|TRBJ2-1|TRBV2
TGTGCCAGCAGTGACCCAAGGACAGGGGGCGAGAATGAGCAGTTCTTC
CASSDPRTGGENEQFF
>.|.|TRBJ2-6|TRBV12-3/TRBV12-4
TGTGCCAGCAGTTTTTCTGTGGGGGAGGTGTCTGGGGCCAACGTCCTGACTTTC
CASSFSVGEVSGANVLTF
>few|.|TRBJ2-5|TRBV5-1
TGCGCCAGCAGCTTGATTTGGGGGGCCGAGGAGACCCAGTACTTC
CASSLIWGAEETQYF
>few|.|TRBJ1-6|TRBV6-1
TGTGCCAGCAGTGAAGGAGGAGCAGGCCTCGGGGTTTCACCCCTCCACTTT
CASSEGGAGLGVSPLHF
>.|.|TRBJ2-1|TRBV12-3/TRBV12-4
TGTGCCAGCAGTTTTGCGGGGAGCTCCTACAATGAGCAGTTCTTC
CASSFAGSSYNEQFF
>few|.|TRBJ1-4|TRBV21-1
TGTGCCAGCAGCAAAGCCACAGGAATTAATGAAAAACTGTTTTTT
CASSKATGINEKLFF
>.|.|TRBJ2-1|TRBV18
TGTGCCAGCTCACCCCAGGGTTTGGAGAACAATGAGCAGTTCTTC
CASSPQGLENNEQFF
>.|TRBD1|TRBJ2-5|TRBV27
TGTGCCACGAAAACCGGGACAGGGGTTGAGCAGTACTTC
CATKTGTGVEQYF
>few|.|TRBJ2-3|TRBV20-1
TGCAGTGCTAGAGCCCCCCAGATTGATACGCAGTATTTT
CSARAPQIDTQYF
>few|TRBD1|TRBJ2-1|TRBV24-1
TGTGCCACCAGTTCTACAGGGGGGAGCTCCTACAATGAGCAGTTCTTC
CATSSTGGSSYNEQFF
>.|TRBD2|TRBJ2-1|TRBV20-1
TGCAGTGCGCTAGCGGGAGGGGGGAATGAGCAGTTCTTC
CSALAGGGNEQFF
>.|.|TRBJ1-2|TRBV24-1
TGTGCCACCAGTGACGCCCGAGGCGGGAACTATGGCTACACCTTC
CATSDARGGNYGYTF
>.|TRBD1|TRBJ2-2|TRBV4-2
TGTGCCAGCAAGATATCACAGGGGGAGTCGGGCACCGGGGAGCTGTTTTTT
CASKISQGESGTGELFF
>once|.|TRBJ2-5|TRBV28
TGTGCCACCCGGGGGGCGAATCAAGAGACCCAGTACTTC
CATRGANQETQYF
>many|TRBD1|TRBJ2-7|TRBV7-2
TGTGCCAGCAGCGACTACAGGGGGGCCTTCTACGAGCAGTACTTC
CASSDYRGAFYEQYF
>.|.|TRBJ1-5|TRBV7-4
TGTGCCAGCCTGTCGACAGATCCCGGGAATCAGCCCCAGCATTTT
CASLSTDPGNQPQHF
>.|.|TRBJ1-6|TRBV27
TGTGCCAGCAGTTTAAGAGGGTCACCCCTCCACTTT
CASSLRGSPLHF
>.|TRBD1|TRBJ2-6|TRBV2
TGTGCCAGCAGTTTAACAGGGGGCGGCTCTGGGGCCAACGTCCTGACTTTC
CASSLTGGGSGANVLTF
>.|.|TRBJ1-6|TRBV7-9
TGTGCCAGCCAGGGATTAGGCAATTCACCCCTCCACTTT
CASQGLGNSPLHF
>.|TRBD2|TRBJ2-5|TRBV7-8
TGTGCCAGCAGCTTAGGGGCTAGCGGGCACCAAGAGACCCAGTACTTC
CASSLGASGHQETQYF
>.|TRBD2|TRBJ2-1|TRBV4-2
TGTGCCAGCAGCCAAGTCAGAGCGGGGGGGCCCAATGAGCAGTTCTTC
CASSQVRAGGPNEQFF
>.|.|TRBJ2-1|TRBV4-1
TGCGCCAGCAGCCAAGTGGGCAGCGGCGGGCCCAATGAGCAGTTCTTC
CASSQVGSGGPNEQFF
>.|TRBD1|TRBJ2-2|TRBV4-1
TGCGCCAGCAGCCACTCGACAGGGGGCACCGGGGAGCTGTTTTTT
CASSHSTGGTGELFF
>.|.|TRBJ2-2|TRBV20-1
TGCAGTGCTTATCCAGATTACGACACCGGGGAGCTGTTTTTT
CSAYPDYDTGELFF
>.|.|TRBJ2-5|TRBV12-3/TRBV12-4
TGTGCCAGCAGCCCCACCCTAGAGACCCAGTACTTC
CASSPTLETQYF
>few|.|TRBJ2-7|TRBV28
TGTGCCAGCATGAGGACTACCTACGAGCAGTACTTC
CASMRTTYEQYF
>.|TRBD1|TRBJ2-5|TRBV7-2
TGTGCCAGCAGCTTAAGTGGGACAGGGAAAGAGACCCAGTACTTC
CASSLSGTGKETQYF
>.|TRBD1|TRBJ1-6|TRBV2
TGTGCCAGCATAGGACAGGGGATCTATAATTCACCCCTCCACTTT
CASIGQGIYNSPLHF
>.|.|TRBJ2-7|TRBV20-1
TGCAGTGCTAGAGATCCAGGGTCTTCCTACGAGCAGTACTTC
CSARDPGSSYEQYF
>.|TRBD2|TRBJ2-7|TRBV29-1
TGCAGCGTTGATTCTTCAAGCGGGGGGGGATACAATGAGCAGTACTTC
CSVDSSSGGGYNEQYF
>.|TRBD2|TRBJ2-7|TRBV25-1
TGTGCCAGCCGACTAGCGGGGTCCTACGAGCAGTACTTC
CASRLAGSYEQYF
>.|TRBD1|TRBJ2-4|TRBV20-1
TGCAGTGCACCCGACAGGGGACAATGGGACAGTAACATTCAGTACTTC
CSAPDRGQWDSNIQYF
>few|.|TRBJ2-1|TRBV10-1
TGCGCCAGCAGTGAGTCGGATCCCCTCCGGGGAAATGAGCAGTTCTTC
CASSESDPLRGNEQFF
>few|.|TRBJ2-5|TRBV20-1
TGCAGTGCTAGAGGGGCCAACATCGGAGGTCAAGAGACCCAGTACTTC
CSARGANIGGQETQYF
>.|.|TRBJ2-7|TRBV21-1
TGTGCCAGCAGGGGAAGGATAACGGACGAGCAGTACTTC
CASRGRITDEQYF
>.|.|TRBJ2-7|TRBV6-1
TGTGCCAGAGAAACCAGGACGTTCGAGCAGTACTTC
CARETRTFEQYF
>.|TRBD2|TRBJ2-3|TRBV6-6
TGTGCCAGCAGTAGCGGGGGTGGGCAGTATTTT
CASSSGGGQYF